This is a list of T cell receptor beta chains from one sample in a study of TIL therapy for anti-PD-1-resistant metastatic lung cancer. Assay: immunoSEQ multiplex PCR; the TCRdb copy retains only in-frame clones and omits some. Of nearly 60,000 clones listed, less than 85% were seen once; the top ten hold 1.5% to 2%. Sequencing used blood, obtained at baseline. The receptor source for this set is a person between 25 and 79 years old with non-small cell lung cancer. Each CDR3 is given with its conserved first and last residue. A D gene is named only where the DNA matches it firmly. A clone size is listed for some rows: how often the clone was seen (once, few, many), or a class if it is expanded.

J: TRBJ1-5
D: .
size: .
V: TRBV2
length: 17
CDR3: CASSGMSASAGHQPQHF
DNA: TGTGCCAGCAGTGGTATGTCGGCGTCGGCGGGCCATCAGCCCCAGCATTTT

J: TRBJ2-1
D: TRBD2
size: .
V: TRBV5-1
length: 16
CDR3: CASSPLAASSYNEQFF
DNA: TGCGCCAGCAGCCCGCTAGCGGCCTCCTCCTACAATGAGCAGTTCTTC

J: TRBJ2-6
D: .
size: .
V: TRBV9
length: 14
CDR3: CASSQSSGANVLTF
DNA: TGTGCCAGCAGCCAAAGCTCTGGGGCCAACGTCCTGACTTTC

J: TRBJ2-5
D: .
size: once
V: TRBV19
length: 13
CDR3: CASSGGLWETQYF
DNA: TGTGCCAGTAGTGGCGGGTTATGGGAGACCCAGTACTTC

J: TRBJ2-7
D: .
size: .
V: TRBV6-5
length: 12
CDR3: CASSPPGPEQYF
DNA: TGTGCCAGCAGCCCCCCAGGGCCCGAGCAGTACTTC

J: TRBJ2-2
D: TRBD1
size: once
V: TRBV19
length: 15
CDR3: CASTTGTANTGELFF
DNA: TGTGCCAGTACGACCGGGACAGCGAACACCGGGGAGCTGTTTTTT

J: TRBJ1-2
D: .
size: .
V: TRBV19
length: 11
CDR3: CASSLGYGYTF
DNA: TGTGCCAGTAGTCTCGGCTATGGCTACACCTTC

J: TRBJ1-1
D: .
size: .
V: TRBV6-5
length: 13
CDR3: CASSPSLNTEAFF
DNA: TGTGCCAGCAGTCCGAGCCTGAACACTGAAGCTTTCTTT

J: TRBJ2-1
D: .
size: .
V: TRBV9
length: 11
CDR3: CASSALGEQFF
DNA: TGTGCCAGCAGCGCCCTCGGTGAGCAGTTCTTC

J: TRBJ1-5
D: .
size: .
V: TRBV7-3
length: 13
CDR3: CASSLTRNQPQHF
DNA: TGTGCCAGCAGCTTAACTCGCAATCAGCCCCAGCATTTT

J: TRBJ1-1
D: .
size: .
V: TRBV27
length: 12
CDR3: CATLGDGDEAFF
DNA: TGTGCCACCCTAGGGGACGGGGATGAAGCTTTCTTT

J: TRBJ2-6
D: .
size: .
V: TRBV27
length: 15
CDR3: CASSYGQPGANVLTF
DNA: TGTGCCAGCAGTTACGGGCAACCTGGGGCCAACGTCCTGACTTTC

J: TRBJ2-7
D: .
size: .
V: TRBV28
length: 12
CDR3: CASSTGTLTEYF
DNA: TGTGCCAGCAGCACCGGGACTTTAACTGAGTACTTC

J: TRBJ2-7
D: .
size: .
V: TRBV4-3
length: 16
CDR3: CASSQDYGPYLHEQYF
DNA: TGCGCCAGCAGCCAAGATTACGGGCCCTACCTCCACGAGCAGTACTTC

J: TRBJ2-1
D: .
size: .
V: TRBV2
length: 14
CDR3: CASSGPGFDNEQFF
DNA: TGTGCCAGCAGTGGACCTGGGTTCGACAATGAGCAGTTCTTC

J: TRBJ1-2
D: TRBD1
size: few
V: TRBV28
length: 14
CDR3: CASRDGTGARGYTF
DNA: TGTGCCAGCAGAGACGGGACAGGGGCGAGGGGCTACACCTTC

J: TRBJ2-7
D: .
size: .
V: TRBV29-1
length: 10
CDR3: CSVRGYEQYF
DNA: TGCAGCGTCAGGGGTTACGAGCAGTACTTC

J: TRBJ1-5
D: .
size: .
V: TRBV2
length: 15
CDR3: CASSETRSSNQPQHF
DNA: TGTGCCAGCAGTGAAACCCGGTCCAGCAATCAGCCCCAGCATTTT

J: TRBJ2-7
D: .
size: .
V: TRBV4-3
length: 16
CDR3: CASSQEVWSGSYEQYF
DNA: TGCGCCAGCAGCCAAGAAGTATGGTCAGGGTCCTACGAGCAGTACTTC

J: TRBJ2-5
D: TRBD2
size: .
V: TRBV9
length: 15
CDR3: CASSGTSARAGEQYF
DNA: TGTGCCAGCAGCGGGACTAGCGCCCGAGCGGGGGAGCAGTACTTC

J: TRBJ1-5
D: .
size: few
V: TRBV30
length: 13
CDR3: CAWSSAESQPQHF
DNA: TGTGCCTGGAGCTCAGCAGAAAGTCAGCCCCAGCATTTT

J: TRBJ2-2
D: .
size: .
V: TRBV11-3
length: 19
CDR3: CASTSSGTGIFANTGELFF
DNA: TGTGCCAGCACCTCATCAGGGACGGGGATATTCGCGAACACCGGGGAGCTGTTTTTT